The next 21 T cell receptor beta chains were all read from a single sample in a study of blood T cell repertoires in COVID-19. The method was immunoSEQ multiplex PCR; TCRdb's version includes in-frame clones alone and lacks a portion of them. The table has around 100,000 clones, about 90% seen once. The sequencing input was peripheral blood. Receptors were obtained from a human donor in a cohort sampled during active COVID-19.

The chain links TRBV18 to TRBJ2-4, with D possibly being TRBD1 (5 bases). This CDR3 is built from 13 residues. Between the trimmed V and J ends, which lost 3 bases and 6 bases, there was a span of 9 bases. Germline V CDR1 and CDR2: KGHSH, LQKENI. For the CDR3, the DNA is TGTGCCAGCTCACCGGAAGGGGTAAACATTCAGTACTTC. It codes for CASSPEGVNIQYF.

The gene calls are TRBV7-2 and TRBJ2-7, with 7 bases fitting TRBD1. Germline V gives CDR1 SGHTA, CDR2 FQGNSA. This CDR3 has 15 amino acids. V trimming: 0 bases; J trimming: 0 bases; junction bases outside the gene matches: 2. CDR3: CASSLAPGGSYEQYF. Written as DNA, the CDR3 is TGTGCCAGCAGCTTAGCGCCAGGGGGCTCCTACGAGCAGTACTTC.

The chain has TRBV5-6 and TRBJ2-6; 9 bases are shared with TRBD1. V lost 1 base, J lost 0 bases, and 5 bases stayed unmatched. Germline lookup yields CDR1 SGHDT and CDR2 YYEEEE. The CDR3 is 18 amino acids. The CDR3 loop is CASSLFVDRGSGANVLTF. The CDR3 nucleotides read TGTGCCAGCAGCTTGTTTGTGGACAGGGGCTCTGGGGCCAACGTCCTGACTTTC. The variable domain in full, completed from reference TRBV5-6 and TRBJ2-6, reads DAGVTQSPTHLIKTRGQQVTLRCSPKSGHDTVSWYQQALGQGPQFIFQYYEEEERQRGNFPDRFSGHQFPNYSSELNVNALLLGDSALYLCASSLFVDRGSGANVLTFGAGSRLTVL.

The CDR3 sequence is CASSLDVTSTDTQYF. Here the CDR3 DNA reads TGCGCCAGCAGCTTGGACGTCACTAGCACAGATACGCAGTATTTT. This chain uses TRBV5-1 with TRBJ2-3, with D uncertain. Germline loops: CDR1 SGHRS, CDR2 YFSETQ. The CDR3 sequence is 15 residues long. The V gene lost 0 bases and the J gene lost 0 bases, with 8 bases spanning the gap.

This chain joins TRBV9 and TRBJ2-7, with 7 nucleotides matching TRBD1. The CDR3 extends over 16 amino acids. The ends lost 4 bases at V and 0 bases at J; junction bases unmatched: 10. The germline CDR1 and CDR2 sequences are SGDLS and YYNGEE. The CDR3 coding sequence is TGTGCCAGCAGCCCAGGAACAGGGGTCTACTCCTACGAGCAGTACTTC. It specifies CASSPGTGVYSYEQYF.

This rearrangement joins TRBV5-6 to TRBJ1-5; 9 nucleotides align to TRBD1. The V and J ends lost 3 bases and 0 bases, in that order; junction bases with no gene match: 10. This CDR3 is built from 18 residues. Per the germline V gene, CDR1 is SGHDT and CDR2 is YYEEEE. CDR3 coding DNA: TGTGCCAGCAGCTACTCCGGGACAGGGTCACATAGCAATCAGCCCCAGCATTTT. Protein sequence: CASSYSGTGSHSNQPQHF.

The chain recombines TRBV4-2 with TRBJ2-7; 7 bases map to TRBD2. V was clipped by 1 base and J by 3 bases; unmatched bases: 6. This CDR3 has 15 amino acids. Germline values: CDR1 LGHNA, CDR2 YNFKEQ. Here the CDR3 reads CASSQAVWGGYEQYF. Here the CDR3 DNA reads TGTGCCAGCAGCCAAGCAGTCTGGGGGGGCTACGAGCAGTACTTC.

The chain couples TRBV2 to TRBJ2-1, with TRBD1 matching 8 bases. Germline V gene lookup returns CDR1 SNHLY and CDR2 FYNNEI. V shed 6 bases and J 6 bases; nucleotides not matched to a gene: 16. This CDR3 contains 17 residues. The DNA of the CDR3 is TGTGCCAGCAGCCACTCCGACAGGGGCCCTAGCCCCAATGAGCAGTTCTTC. It encodes CASSHSDRGPSPNEQFF.

The J gene is TRBJ1-6, the V gene TRBV9; TRBD1 matches at 7 bases. CDR1 and CDR2 from the germline V gene are SGDLS and YYNGEE. The CDR3 sequence is 15 residues long. V gave up 4 bases and J gave up 6 bases; unmatched junction bases: 7. The CDR3 sequence is CASSSGTAGNSPLHF. The CDR3 nucleotides are TGTGCCAGCAGCAGTGGGACAGCGGGTAATTCACCCCTCCACTTT.

This clone was seen just once. J is TRBJ2-6 and V is TRBV18, with D unresolved. There are 14 residues in the CDR3. The V gene lost 3 bases and the J gene lost 3 bases, with 6 bases spanning the gap. CDR1 and CDR2 (germline): KGHSH, LQKENI. CDR3 protein: CASSPSLGANVLTF. DNA for the CDR3: TGTGCCAGCTCACCCTCCCTTGGGGCCAACGTCCTGACTTTC.

The rearrangement uses TRBV7-6 and TRBJ2-5; 13 bases agree with TRBD2. The V segment lost 4 bases and the J segment 5 bases; nucleotides outside the gene matches: 10. CDR3 length equals 17 residues. CDR1 is SGHVS and CDR2 is FNYEAQ in the germline V gene. The CDR3 protein is CASSSLGLAGVGETQYF. CDR3 in DNA: TGTGCCAGCAGCTCACTCGGACTAGCGGGAGTAGGGGAGACCCAGTACTTC.

The chain has TRBV25-1 and TRBJ2-7; D is uncertain. Trimming removed 4 bases from V and 3 bases from J, with 7 bases in between. Germline V lookup: CDR1 MGHDK, CDR2 SYGVNS. The CDR3 length is 12 residues. The CDR3 loop is CASSARHYEQYF. In DNA form, the CDR3 reads TGTGCCAGCAGTGCCCGACACTACGAGCAGTACTTC.

This chain connects TRBV5-4 to TRBJ2-7; 7 bases are shared with TRBD1. With 1 base clipped from V and 2 bases from J, the junction kept 3 bases outside the gene matches. Germline V gives CDR1 SGHNT, CDR2 YYREEE (reference sequence). CDR3 size: 14 residues. CDR3 nucleotides: TGTGCCAGCAGCTTGTTTCAGGGGGCCTACGAGCAGTACTTC. It yields the protein CASSLFQGAYEQYF.

This clone was counted only a few times. This chain uses TRBV5-6 with TRBJ2-7, with D possibly TRBD1 on 6 matching bases. Per the germline V gene, CDR1 is SGHDT and CDR2 is YYEEEE. The V end was cut by 3 bases, the J end by 4 bases, with 11 bases between. This CDR3 region has 13 residues. The CDR3 sequence: CASSWDTTYEQYF. The CDR3 nucleotides are TGTGCCAGCAGCTGGGACACAACTTACGAGCAGTACTTC.

The chain joins TRBV12-3 or TRBV12-4 to TRBJ1-1, with 7 bases aligning to TRBD1. With 5 bases clipped from V and 10 bases from J, the junction kept 4 bases outside the gene matches. This CDR3 region has 11 residues. As DNA, the CDR3 is TGTGCCAGCAGTCTCTCAGGGGGAGCTTTCTTT. The encoded protein is CASSLSGGAFF.

J is TRBJ1-6 and V is TRBV28; TRBD1 is a possible D gene (5 bases). CDR1 is MDHEN and CDR2 is SYDVKM in the germline V gene. The germline V and J ends were trimmed by 3 bases and 10 bases, with 13 bases remaining between them. The CDR3 runs 14 residues. The CDR3: CASSFSAGNSPLHF. As DNA, the CDR3 is TGTGCCAGCAGTTTTAGTGCAGGGAACTCACCCCTCCACTTT.

V and J are TRBV5-4 and TRBJ2-1; a possible D gene is TRBD2 (5 bases). The CDR3 totals 16 residues. CDR1 is SGHNT, CDR2 YYREEE, per germline (reference sequence). Trimming cost V 3 bases and J 1 base, with 14 bases left between them. The CDR3 DNA sequence: TGTGCCAGCAGCTCTAGCTCGGGGAGTTCCTACAATGAGCAGTTCTTC. Encoded protein: CASSSSSGSSYNEQFF.

V is TRBV7-2 and J is TRBJ2-7, with 7 positions matching TRBD1. The V gene's germline CDR1 is SGHTA and CDR2 FQGNSA. The CDR3 sequence is 17 residues long. The J segment lost 0 bases and the V segment lost 3 bases, leaving 11 bases of the junction unmatched. The CDR3 protein is CASSFQSGTANSYEQYF. The CDR3 DNA is TGTGCCAGCAGCTTCCAATCCGGGACAGCGAACTCCTACGAGCAGTACTTC.

The chain links TRBV5-4 to TRBJ2-5; D is unclear. Germline V gives CDR1 SGHNT, CDR2 YYREEE (reference sequence). The CDR3 totals 13 residues. Between the trimmed V and J ends, which lost 3 bases and 3 bases, there was a span of 9 bases. CDR3: CASSSRLEETQYF. The CDR3, as DNA: TGTGCCAGCAGCTCACGACTGGAAGAGACCCAGTACTTC.

The V and J genes are TRBV2 and TRBJ2-7, with D unclear. There are 13 residues in the CDR3. Germline CDR1 SNHLY, CDR2 FYNNEI. V dropped 2 bases and J dropped 1 base, with 6 bases sitting between them. The CDR3, as DNA: TGTGCCAGCAGTGAAACAGTTTCCTACGAGCAGTACTTC. Translated: CASSETVSYEQYF.

This clone was recorded once. This chain uses TRBV6-2 or TRBV6-3 with TRBJ2-1, with 10 bases lining up with TRBD2. Trimming took 6 bases from V and 0 from J; bases not matched to a gene: 5. This CDR3 is built from 16 residues. Looked up from germline, CDR1 is MNHEY and CDR2 is SVGEGT. CDR3 coding DNA: TGTGCCAGCAGCTCCATAGCGGGAGGCTCCTACAATGAGCAGTTCTTC. Its protein product is CASSSIAGGSYNEQFF.